The 15 T cell receptor beta chains reported below all come from one sample, sequenced in a study of identical twins. MiXCR, run by TCRdb on the 5' RACE reads, gives a single entry per CDR3 protein. Of roughly 480,000 distinct CDR3 sequences in the sample, around 24% are singletons; the top ten hold about 2.9%. This sample also appeared in a second study, on T cells expressing NK-cell markers.

The specimen sequenced was CD4+ T cells sorted from blood. The source is a woman between 18 and 30 years old in good health.

A few counts support this clonotype. The rearrangement uses TRBV29-1 and TRBJ2-5; D gene uncertain. Germline CDR1 reads SQVTM; CDR2 reads ANQGSEA. There are 13 residues in the CDR3. Trimming took off 4 bases at V and 4 bases at J, with 13 bases between the two ends. This chain's CDR3 is CSVGAQTGETQYF. In DNA, the CDR3 is TGCAGCGTTGGGGCCCAAACGGGAGAGACCCAGTACTTC.

The chain carries TRBV7-8 and TRBJ1-4; unclear D gene. CDR1 and CDR2 (germline): SGHVS, FQNEAQ. The CDR3 consists of 13 residues. Trimming stripped 6 bases from V and 6 bases from J, with 11 bases between. The CDR3, as DNA: TGTGCCAGCAGGACACGGTTTCATGAAAAACTGTTTTTT. Protein: CASRTRFHEKLFF.

This rearrangement joins TRBV6-2 or TRBV6-3 to TRBJ2-4; 10 nucleotides line up with TRBD1. This CDR3 is built from 15 residues. CDR1 MNHEY and CDR2 SVGEGT come from the germline V gene. V was clipped by 6 bases and J by 8 bases; unmatched bases: 10. The CDR3 sequence is CASRQGQGRLDIQYF. The CDR3 DNA sequence: TGTGCCAGCAGACAGGGACAGGGGAGATTGGACATTCAGTACTTC.

The V and J genes are TRBV20-1 and TRBJ1-3; D uncertain. Germline values: CDR1 DFQATT, CDR2 SNEGSKA (reference sequence). V was trimmed by 2 bases and J by 2 bases, leaving 7 bases between them. This CDR3 spans 13 amino acids. The CDR3 DNA sequence: TGCAGTGCTAGAATTCGGACTGGAAACACCATATATTTT. Translated: CSARIRTGNTIYF.

This clonotype came up many times. This chain links TRBV7-2 with TRBJ1-2; D might be TRBD1 (5 bases). From germline, CDR1 is SGHTA and CDR2 FQGNSA. This CDR3 has 13 residues. V was clipped by 1 base and J by 8 bases, with 11 bases between them. This chain's CDR3 is CASSLGDRRGYTF. The CDR3 bases are TGTGCCAGCAGCTTAGGGGACCGGCGGGGCTACACCTTC.

The chain is built from TRBV5-1 and TRBJ1-1, with no clear D. V lost 1 base, J lost 1 base, and 8 bases lay in between. The CDR3 totals 14 residues. CDR1 and CDR2 from the germline V gene are SGHRS and YFSETQ. The CDR3 DNA reads TGCGCCAGCAGCTTGCTTCCGGAGAACACTGAAGCTTTCTTT. Its protein is CASSLLPENTEAFF.

V is TRBV10-1 and J is TRBJ2-5, with D uncertain. In germline, CDR1 is WNHNN, CDR2 SYGVQD (reference sequence). This CDR3 comprises 14 residues. The V end lost 0 bases, the J end lost 4 bases, and 9 bases lay between the germline ends. This chain's CDR3 is CASSESMSGETQYF. CDR3 nucleotides: TGCGCCAGCAGTGAGTCGATGTCGGGAGAGACCCAGTACTTC.

The CDR3 loop is CSATSGGLVNIQYF. CDR3 nucleotides: TGCAGTGCCACGTCGGGGGGCTTAGTAAACATTCAGTACTTC. The rearrangement uses TRBV20-1 and TRBJ2-4, with D maybe TRBD2 (7 bases). CDR1 is DFQATT and CDR2 is SNEGSKA in the germline V gene (reference sequence). The CDR3 totals 14 residues. Trimming pared 6 bases from V and 6 bases from J, leaving 18 bases between.

This rearrangement joins TRBV4-2 to TRBJ2-1, with 7 nucleotides matching TRBD2. Germline-derived CDR1 and CDR2 are LGHNA and YNFKEQ. The J segment lost 3 bases and the V segment lost 1 base, leaving 3 bases of the junction unmatched. The CDR3 covers 15 residues. The CDR3 nucleotides are TGTGCCAGCAGCCAAGGGGACTACCTCTACAATGAGCAGTTCTTC. The encoded protein is CASSQGDYLYNEQFF.

The chain uses TRBV12-3 or TRBV12-4 and TRBJ2-3, with 9 bases lining up with TRBD2. The CDR3 totals 16 residues. V dropped 5 bases and J dropped 4; count of bases not matched to a gene: 10. In DNA form, the CDR3 reads TGTGCCAGCAGTGCATCGGGGACTAGCAGGTCAGATACGCAGTATTTT. Protein product: CASSASGTSRSDTQYF.

The rearrangement links TRBV7-9 to TRBJ1-2; perhaps TRBD1 as D (5 bases). The CDR3 extends over 14 amino acids. With 5 bases removed from V and 4 bases from J, the gap between germline ends came to 14 bases. Germline V gene sequence: CDR1 SEHNR, CDR2 FQNEAQ (reference sequence). The CDR3 DNA reads TGTGCCAGCAGCCGCGAAGGGGCCGGCTATGGCTACACCTTC. Protein product: CASSREGAGYGYTF.

This clonotype was counted between two and nine times. The J gene is TRBJ2-1, the V gene TRBV6-2 or TRBV6-3; 7 bases are shared with TRBD2. With V trimmed by 5 bases and J by 4 bases, 5 bases remained unmatched. The V gene's germline CDR1 is MNHEY and CDR2 SVGEGT. CDR3 length equals 14 residues. The CDR3 spells CASSDRDYYNEQFF. For the CDR3, the DNA is TGTGCCAGCAGTGACCGGGACTATTACAATGAGCAGTTCTTC.

CDR3 protein: CASSQGGSPSYEQYF. The CDR3 bases are TGCGCCAGCAGCCAAGGCGGGAGTCCGTCCTACGAGCAGTACTTC. The chain links TRBV4-3 to TRBJ2-7; 7 bases agree with TRBD2. J was trimmed by 1 base and V by 1 base; bases with no gene match: 4. This CDR3 is built from 15 residues. Germline CDR1 is LGHNA and CDR2 is YSLEER.

This clonotype showed up just a few times. The chain recombines TRBV29-1 with TRBJ2-5; 7 bases match TRBD1. The CDR3 runs 13 residues. Per germline, CDR1 SQVTM and CDR2 ANQGSEA. The CDR3 coding sequence is TGCAGTATCGTTGGGACAGTCCAGGGGACCCAGTACTTC. Translating it yields CSIVGTVQGTQYF.

The CDR3 nucleotides are TGCAGTGCTGGAAAAGGGAGCAATCAGCCCCAGCATTTT. Its protein product is CSAGKGSNQPQHF. This chain joins TRBV20-1 and TRBJ1-5; no clear D gene. The ends were cut back, 5 bases at V and 1 base at J, with 9 bases in the middle. CDR3 size: 13 residues. CDR1 is DFQATT and CDR2 is SNEGSKA in the germline V gene (reference sequence).